Given below is one T cell receptor beta chain in context. Repertoires were generated with immunoSEQ multiplex PCR, while TCRdb's copy carries only in-frame clones and drops some. The table records over 200,000 clones, 80% to 90% of them present only once. These data originate in a study of blood T cell repertoires in COVID-19. Study-level information: The United States, Italy and Spain were the sources of the acute and convalescent COVID-19 samples. T cells, B-cell-depleted T cells, or PBMCs supplied cDNA or gDNA.

Germline V gene sequence: CDR1 MDHEN, CDR2 SYDVKM. The CDR3 covers 16 residues. The germline V and J ends were trimmed by 6 bases and 7 bases, with 21 bases remaining between them. This chain uses TRBV28 with TRBJ2-2; TRBD2 might be the D (5 bases). The clonotype originates from a woman aged 45-65 years with acute or convalescent COVID-19. The sequenced sample was peripheral blood. CDR3 residues: CASSLDPAFAGGELFF. CDR3 nucleotide sequence: TGTGCCAGCAGCTTGGACCCGGCGTTCGCGGGCGGGGAGCTGTTTTTT.